This TCR beta chain was obtained from a study of cytomegalovirus exposure and HLA in healthy donors. About this clone: What it binds is unknown.

Generated by immunoSEQ multiplex PCR, the TCRdb table keeps only in-frame clones and is missing some. The sample lists under 80,000 clones; less than 95% were seen once. Findings and caveats of the study: The study listed approximately 170 cytomegalovirus-associated TCR beta chains. There were a few CMV-associated chains whose specificity for CMV antigens was confirmed in vitro.

Trimming pared 10 bases from V and 4 bases from J, leaving 11 bases between. Germline loops: CDR1 MNHNY, CDR2 SVGAGI (reference sequence). The CDR3 contains 12 residues. This clonotype was obtained from a woman younger than 35 in good health and CMV-seropositive. The sequenced sample consisted of PBMCs. The gene calls are TRBV6-6 and TRBJ2-1; D possibly corresponds to TRBD1 (5 bases). The CDR3 DNA follows: TGTGCCACCGAGACAGTATACAATGAGCAGTTCTTC. This sequence encodes CATETVYNEQFF.